The source of this T cell receptor (beta chain) is a study of CD8 T cells in ankylosing spondylitis. Findings and caveats of the study: Matched synovial fluid from ankylosing spondylitis patients was reported to be enriched for disease-linked clones.

This clonotype has a count of ten or more. Its antigen is unknown. This CDR3 is built from 16 residues. The V and J ends lost 2 bases and 4 bases respectively, with 17 bases between them. Germline V lookup: CDR1 MNHEY, CDR2 SVGEGT. A single record per CDR3 protein comes from TCRdb applying MiXCR to the 5' RACE reads. The table shows about 150,000 distinct CDR3 sequences, with approximately 44% occurring only once. The rearrangement joins TRBV6-2 or TRBV6-3 to TRBJ1-1; tentative D call: TRBD1 (5 bases). The TCR sequence derives from a male donor with ankylosing spondylitis. Source material: synovial fluid, either unsorted or a sorted T cell fraction (not recorded which). The chain's CDR3 is CASSYGLGREITEAFF. The DNA of the CDR3 is TGTGCCAGCAGTTACGGCTTGGGCAGGGAGATCACTGAAGCTTTCTTT.